A selection of T cell receptor beta chains follows, all from one sample in a study of OX40 agonist ivuxolimab in advanced cancers. Some clones are missing from TCRdb's copy, which holds only in-frame ones; the method was immunoSEQ multiplex PCR. The data contain about 80,000 clones, more than 85% of them singletons. The input for sequencing was CD4+ or CD8+ T cells sorted from blood, taken in a trial of the OX40 agonist ivuxolimab. These TCRs come from an adult with an advanced solid tumor such as melanoma, head and neck, liver or kidney cancer. Both conserved end residues are part of each CDR3. The order of the fields is V gene, CDR3 length, CDR3 protein.

>TRBV7-3|13
CASSRQGGAPLHF
>TRBV2|11
CASTRGDEQFF
>TRBV2|14
CASRGQAMNTEAFF
>TRBV5-5|15
CASSSGWSSYNEQFF
>TRBV30|13
CAWSRTDNYGYTF
>TRBV29-1|14
CSVELAGGGETQYF
>TRBV5-6|15
CASSLVVEGLETQYF
>TRBV4-1|17
CASSQVYRTGSAYEQYF
>TRBV5-1|13
CASSLVGENIQYF
>TRBV5-6|19
CASSLAGSTGFSYNSPLHF
>TRBV2|10
CASRTGVAFF
>TRBV18|13
CASSPSGRNTIYF
>TRBV7-2|17
CASSLTQVIGSGNTIYF
>TRBV5-5|13
CASSLVTNYEQYF
>TRBV6-5|14
CASSRTGGDSPLHF
>TRBV5-1|13
CASSTELFREAFF
>TRBV30|12
CAWRRGYNEQFF
>TRBV5-1|15
CASGWGQPSYNEQFF
>TRBV27|15
CASSFRGRGYNEQFF
>TRBV15|15
CATSDKGQDNTEAFF
>TRBV9|15
CASSVAALGANVLTF
>TRBV4-3|14
CASSQGQVDEKLFF
>TRBV6-1|15
CASSLDRGLYNEQFF
>TRBV4-2|16
CASSQELLGQAYGYTF
>TRBV27|16
CASRQNPLAYTDTQYF
>TRBV28|21
CASSLVTLREGYLSGANVLTF
>TRBV6-1|15
CASRAGWGYNQPQHF
>TRBV7-2|15
CASSFSGLAAYEQYF
>TRBV21-1|16
CASSTVIWDYLYEQYF
>TRBV7-2|15
CASSDRDRLRETQYF
>TRBV14|14
CASSLSGTSYEQYF
>TRBV5-4|19
CASSFPRTGARSGANVLTF
>TRBV6-5|14
CASSRTLSSYEQYF
>TRBV7-3|15
CASSLSGVGTGELFF
>TRBV11-2|16
CASSPKLAGGYNEQFF
>TRBV5-1|14
CASRTDSNNEKLFF
>TRBV16|12
CASRDSNTEAFF
>TRBV18|15
CASSPQPAGKNEQFF
>TRBV6-5|14
CASSYSRGSQPQHF
>TRBV18|13
CASSTSSGSTIYF
>TRBV27|15
CASSSAEAGTDTQYF
>TRBV7-2|18
CASSLSFGRGGWNTEAFF
>TRBV9|15
CASSAPGSSTGELFF
>TRBV28|16
CASSLSPSGLGNEQFF
>TRBV6-1|13
CASNIGGQYEQFF
>TRBV4-1|18
CASSRTSGRAVGPETQYF
>TRBV7-9|14
CASSLGARATEAFF
>TRBV5-8|15
CASSYRGWANEKLFF
>TRBV12-5|17
CASGLKTLDSSYNEQFF
>TRBV29-1|15
CSASGTPATNEKLFF
>TRBV7-9|14
CASSLGVAAETQYF
>TRBV18|15
CASKGLSASYNEQFF
>TRBV6-1|13
CASSGQRQETQYF
>TRBV18|14
CASSPRQGGTEAFF
>TRBV4-3|19
CASSQEQGQGRGERNTIYF
>TRBV7-2|13
CASSFQGPNIQYF
>TRBV7-9|14
CASTAAGGNEKLFF
>TRBV5-4|17
CASSGGGRMLITDTQYF
>TRBV11-3|14
CASSLRGEEETQYF